This is a list of T cell receptor beta chains from one sample in a study of shared clonotypes between healthy human individuals. Only in-frame clones appear in the TCRdb table, and some are missing; sequencing was by immunoSEQ multiplex PCR. The sample includes over a million clones, about 76% of them seen just once. Sequences were obtained from memory CD4+ T cells sorted from blood. These receptors came from a man between 18 and 29 years old in good health. Each CDR3 is given with its conserved first and last residue. D genes are given only for firm matches. Clone size is stated in some rows and not others, as once, few, many or a class when expanded.

TRBV2,NA,NA,TRBJ2-5,TGTGCCAGCAGTGATAGTGGCACGAAGACCCAGTACTTC,CASSDSGTKTQYF
TRBV25-1,NA,NA,TRBJ1-4,TGTGCCAGCAGTCCACCGGTAGGCTCGAATGAAAAACTGTTTTTT,CASSPPVGSNEKLFF
TRBV7-2,NA,NA,TRBJ2-7,TGTGCCAGCAGCTTAGGGCGGGACGCCGGCGAGCAGTACTTC,CASSLGRDAGEQYF
TRBV6-7,TRBD1,once,TRBJ1-5,TGTGCCAGCAGTTACAAGACAGGGGGATGGGGTATGGGCAATCAGCCCCAGCATTTT,CASSYKTGGWGMGNQPQHF
TRBV19,NA,NA,TRBJ2-7,TGTGCCAGTAGCAATTCCGGGACTTCGCTTTACGAGCAGTACTTC,CASSNSGTSLYEQYF
TRBV28,TRBD1,NA,TRBJ1-4,TGTGCCAGCAGTTTCTCGGACAGGGGGAGTGAAAAACTGTTTTTT,CASSFSDRGSEKLFF
TRBV9,NA,NA,TRBJ2-1,TGTGCCAGCAGCGTAGAAGTGCTCAGCTCCTACAATGAGCAGTTCTTC,CASSVEVLSSYNEQFF
TRBV7-2,TRBD2,NA,TRBJ2-2,TGTGCCAGCAGCCCAGGGGTAGCGGGAGGCACCGGGGAGCTGTTTTTT,CASSPGVAGGTGELFF
TRBV25-1,TRBD2,NA,TRBJ2-3,TGTGCCAGCAGTGAGAGACTAGCTACGCAGTATTTT,CASSERLATQYF
TRBV9,NA,NA,TRBJ2-7,TGTGCCAGCAGCCTATCACTGGGAACTCAAGAGCAGTACTTC,CASSLSLGTQEQYF
TRBV6-1,TRBD1,NA,TRBJ2-7,TGTGCCAGCAGAGTATTAGGGGGACAGGGCTACGAGCAGTACTTC,CASRVLGGQGYEQYF
TRBV11-1,NA,once,TRBJ2-3,TGTGCCAGCAGCTTATCGGCGGGGGCGTTAGACAGTACGCAGTATTTT,CASSLSAGALDSTQYF
TRBV7-9,TRBD2,NA,TRBJ2-5,TGTGCCAGCAGCCATGAAGCCCTAGCGGGTCCGAAGGGGGAGACCCAGTACTTC,CASSHEALAGPKGETQYF
TRBV5-1,NA,few,TRBJ1-3,TGCGCCAGCAGCTTCGGGGAGACTGGAAACACCATATATTTT,CASSFGETGNTIYF
TRBV7-7,NA,few,TRBJ2-5,TGTGCTAGCAGCCCAGTATTTTCAGAGACCCAGTACTTC,CASSPVFSETQYF
TRBV5-6,TRBD1,many,TRBJ1-2,TGTGCCAGCAGCTTGCTTGATGGGACAGGGGTGTATGGCTACACCTTC,CASSLLDGTGVYGYTF
TRBV10-3,NA,NA,TRBJ2-7,TGTGCCATCTCATGGGAGGGGGACGAGCAGTACTTC,CAISWEGDEQYF
TRBV7-3,NA,many,TRBJ1-1,TGTGCCAGCAGCTTCGGACGGAACACTGAAGCTTTCTTT,CASSFGRNTEAFF
TRBV18,NA,NA,TRBJ1-3,TGTGCCAGCTCACCAAAAGGGGACACCATATATTTT,CASSPKGDTIYF
TRBV7-8,NA,NA,TRBJ1-2,TGTGCCAGCAGCTCAGGACAAAACCGGGGCTACACCTTC,CASSSGQNRGYTF
TRBV4-3,NA,few,TRBJ1-1,TGCGCCAGCAGCCTTTTGGCGGGGGGGAAGAACACTGAAGCTTTCTTT,CASSLLAGGKNTEAFF
TRBV5-5,NA,NA,TRBJ1-4,TGTGCCAGCAGCTTTGAACTTAAAGGCCGGACTAATGAAAAACTGTTTTTT,CASSFELKGRTNEKLFF
TRBV7-2,NA,NA,TRBJ2-5,TGTGCCAGCAGCTTAGACAGGGCGGGGGAGACCCAGTACTTC,CASSLDRAGETQYF
TRBV5-1,NA,few,TRBJ2-2,TGCGCCAGCAGCTTACAGGGCGGGGTGAACACCGGGGAGCTGTTTTTT,CASSLQGGVNTGELFF
TRBV7-2,TRBD2,NA,TRBJ2-7,TGTGCCAGCAGCTTCGACGGGAGGGCCGGCAACGAGCAGTACTTC,CASSFDGRAGNEQYF
TRBV4-3,NA,many,TRBJ1-5,TGCGCCAGCAGCCAAAACCAGGGTACCAATCAGCCCCAGCATTTT,CASSQNQGTNQPQHF
TRBV5-1,TRBD2,NA,TRBJ2-7,TGCGCCAGCAGCCCTGCTCGAGCGGGAGGGGGCCACGAGCAGTACTTC,CASSPARAGGGHEQYF
TRBV5-1,TRBD1,few,TRBJ1-4,TGCGCCAGCAGCTTGGCACCGGGACAGTTAAATGAAAAACTGTTTTTT,CASSLAPGQLNEKLFF
TRBV5-1,NA,once,TRBJ1-2,TGCGCCAGCAGCTTGCTGCGTGTGAACTACACCTTC,CASSLLRVNYTF
TRBV5-1,NA,NA,TRBJ2-4,TGCGCCAGCAGCTTGGTTGCCGACGAGCAAAACATTCAGTACTTC,CASSLVADEQNIQYF
TRBV2,NA,NA,TRBJ1-4,TGTGCCAGCAGTAAATACGCCAGATCAGTTGAAAAACTGTTTTTT,CASSKYARSVEKLFF
TRBV7-8,TRBD1,NA,TRBJ2-5,TGTGCCAGCAGCCCAGACAGGGGAGAGACCCAGTACTTC,CASSPDRGETQYF